A selection of T cell receptor beta chains follows, all from one sample in a study of siplizumab effects on memory and regulatory T cells. Sequenced by immunoSEQ multiplex PCR; TCRdb stores in-frame clones only, minus some. The sample includes over 85,000 clones, roughly 92% seen only once; the top ten take approximately 1.3%. Sequencing input: CD4+ T cells sorted from blood. The receptors were gathered from a human donor in good health. The conserved cysteine and the conserved F or W are not part of the CDR3 here. Each record gives: V gene, J gene, CDR3 protein.

TRBV7-9	TRBJ2-3	ASSFGRLSTDTQY
TRBV15	TRBJ1-3	ATSRDGNPQDTIY
TRBV5-6	TRBJ2-5	ASSIGASGGYQETQY
TRBV5-5	TRBJ2-3	ASSGPGVADWDTQY
TRBV19	TRBJ2-7	ASSIDPMTTDPHEQY
TRBV9	TRBJ1-2	ASSPLANYGYT
TRBV7-8	TRBJ2-7	ASSLDRTDLYEQY
TRBV19	TRBJ2-7	ASTPGSGGYEQY
TRBV5-1	TRBJ1-3	ASSLGQTTGNTIY
TRBV28	TRBJ2-7	ASSVQGYEQY
TRBV19	TRBJ2-1	ASSIKGFATDTYNEQF
TRBV6-6	TRBJ2-5	ASSDPGGRETQY